Listed below are T cell receptor beta chains from one sample, sequenced in a study of cytomegalovirus exposure and HLA in healthy donors. Profiling relied on immunoSEQ multiplex PCR, and the TCRdb table lists in-frame clones only, not all of them. The sample carries about 92,000 clones, about 69% recorded once. Sequenced material: PBMCs. The receptors originated from a woman aged 18 to 35 in good health and CMV-seropositive. Each CDR3 is given with its conserved first and last residue. The D gene is left open where the match is weak. Clone size is not always given. Where it is, it says once, few, many or a class for expanded clones.

TRBJ2-1	-	TRBV5-1	TRBD2	CASSLGLAVSSYNEQFF	TGCGCCAGCAGCTTGGGGCTAGCGGTCAGCTCCTACAATGAGCAGTTCTTC
TRBJ2-5	-	TRBV25-1	-	CAGSGTLGLSQETQYF	TGTGCCGGCAGTGGTACGTTGGGACTTAGCCAAGAGACCCAGTACTTC
TRBJ2-5	-	TRBV6-1	TRBD1	CASSTGTGEEETQYF	TGTGCCAGCAGTACAGGGACAGGGGAGGAAGAGACCCAGTACTTC
TRBJ1-1	-	TRBV2	TRBD1	CASSRTGDLYTEAFF	TGTGCCAGCAGCCGGACAGGGGATTTGTACACTGAAGCTTTCTTT
TRBJ1-5	-	TRBV7-9	-	CASSLGAGIKPQHF	TGTGCCAGCAGCTTAGGGGCGGGTATCAAGCCCCAGCATTTT
TRBJ1-1	-	TRBV5-6	-	CASRGLADRTEAFF	TGTGCCAGCAGAGGTCTTGCGGATCGGACTGAAGCTTTCTTT
TRBJ2-3	-	TRBV7-9	-	CASSLIGGTDTQYF	TGTGCCAGCAGCTTAATAGGGGGCACAGATACGCAGTATTTT
TRBJ2-7	-	TRBV7-9	TRBD2	CASSSPGLAFHEQYF	TGTGCCAGCAGCTCCCCGGGACTAGCGTTCCACGAGCAGTACTTC
TRBJ2-7	-	TRBV7-2	TRBD2	CASSLGSGRLYEQYF	TGTGCCAGCAGCTTAGGTAGCGGGAGGCTCTACGAGCAGTACTTC
TRBJ1-2	few	TRBV29-1	-	CSVAGQIPNYGYTF	TGCAGCGTCGCAGGACAGATACCTAACTATGGCTACACCTTC
TRBJ1-2	-	TRBV6-5	-	CASRSTGRVHGYTF	TGTGCCAGCAGATCAACGGGCAGGGTACACGGCTACACCTTC
TRBJ2-2	-	TRBV28	-	CASSGGGRGTGELFF	TGTGCCAGCAGTGGGGGCGGGAGAGGGACCGGGGAGCTGTTTTTT
TRBJ1-1	-	TRBV15	-	CATSREAGVQGGATKAFF	TGTGCCACCAGCAGAGAGGCTGGAGTCCAGGGTGGTGCCACTAAAGCTTTCTTT
TRBJ2-2	-	TRBV11-1	TRBD1	CASSPGQGGRTGELFF	TGTGCCAGCAGCCCGGGACAGGGAGGACGAACCGGGGAGCTGTTTTTT
TRBJ2-7	-	TRBV4-1	-	CASSQVRGSPYEQYF	TGCGCCAGCAGCCAAGTTAGGGGTTCGCCCTACGAGCAGTACTTC
TRBJ2-1	-	TRBV1	-	CTRGIRSGGHSEQFF	TGCACCAGGGGAATTCGAAGCGGGGGTCATAGTGAGCAGTTCTTC
TRBJ2-5	-	TRBV6-5	TRBD2	CASKVAGGGHETQYF	TGTGCCAGTAAAGTTGCGGGGGGGGGCCATGAGACCCAGTACTTC
TRBJ2-5	few	TRBV4-2	-	CASSQDGSFTQETQYF	TGTGCCAGCAGCCAAGATGGTAGCTTTACACAAGAGACCCAGTACTTC
TRBJ2-3	-	TRBV7-3	TRBD2	CASSLTLGGGAWDTQYF	TGTGCCAGCAGCTTAACGCTGGGCGGGGGGGCTTGGGATACGCAGTATTTT
TRBJ2-5	few	TRBV28	TRBD2	CASSLLAGVEETQYF	TGTGCCAGCAGTCTACTAGCGGGAGTTGAAGAGACCCAGTACTTC
TRBJ2-1	-	TRBV6-1	-	CASSERPAGNNEQFF	TGTGCCAGCAGTGAGAGGCCGGCGGGAAACAATGAGCAGTTCTTC
TRBJ2-3	-	TRBV15	TRBD2	CATSGIAGAGTDTQYF	TGTGCCACCAGCGGAATAGCGGGAGCGGGGACAGATACGCAGTATTTT
TRBJ1-5	-	TRBV2	-	CASSDWLSGQPQHF	TGTGCCAGCAGTGACTGGCTCAGCGGCCAGCCCCAGCATTTT
TRBJ2-2	-	TRBV11-3	-	CASSLIAGTGELFF	TGTGCCAGCAGCTTAATTGCCGGGACCGGGGAGCTGTTTTTT
TRBJ1-1	few	TRBV28	-	CASGLYPGTEAFF	TGTGCCAGCGGACTCTACCCGGGCACCGAAGCTTTCTTT
TRBJ1-1	-	TRBV5-1	-	CASSLAFLTEAFF	TGCGCCAGCAGCTTGGCGTTCCTCACTGAAGCTTTCTTT
TRBJ2-1	-	TRBV2	-	CASSFRDSAMVF	TGTGCCAGCAGCTTTCGGGATTCAGCGATGGTCTTC
TRBJ2-7	-	TRBV27	-	CASSLGTGAYEQYF	TGTGCCAGCAGTTTAGGGACGGGAGCCTACGAGCAGTACTTC
TRBJ2-7	-	TRBV9	-	CASSGNMGSEQYF	TGTGCCAGCAGCGGGAATATGGGGAGCGAGCAGTACTTC
TRBJ2-4	-	TRBV7-9	TRBD2	CASSLILAGNIQYF	TGTGCCAGCAGCTTAATACTAGCGGGAAACATTCAGTACTTC
TRBJ2-5	-	TRBV7-9	TRBD2	CASSLAGGNQETQYF	TGTGCCAGCAGCTTAGCCGGGGGGAACCAAGAGACCCAGTACTTC
TRBJ2-1	-	TRBV6-7	TRBD1	CASSQGQGAFNEQFF	TGTGCCAGCAGTCAAGGACAGGGGGCATTCAATGAGCAGTTCTTC
TRBJ1-1	few	TRBV7-3	-	CASSPFGRVGNTEAFF	TGTGCCAGCAGCCCCTTCGGGCGGGTAGGGAACACTGAAGCTTTCTTT
TRBJ1-1	few	TRBV5-4	TRBD1	CASPPPGQGGPEAFF	TGTGCCAGCCCTCCCCCGGGACAGGGGGGCCCTGAAGCTTTCTTT
TRBJ1-2	-	TRBV6-5	TRBD1	CASSYSGGQGYGYTF	TGTGCCAGCAGTTACTCGGGTGGACAGGGGTATGGCTACACCTTC
TRBJ2-7	-	TRBV5-4	TRBD2	CASSPGLAEAYEQYF	TGTGCCAGCAGCCCGGGACTAGCTGAAGCCTACGAGCAGTACTTC
TRBJ1-1	-	TRBV19	TRBD1	CASEKLGQVTEAFF	TGTGCGAGTGAGAAACTGGGACAGGTAACTGAAGCTTTCTTT
TRBJ2-7	-	TRBV15	TRBD2	CATSRAASGAVEQYF	TGTGCCACCAGCAGAGCGGCTAGCGGGGCTGTCGAGCAGTACTTC
TRBJ2-1	-	TRBV5-4	TRBD2	CASKGLRYNEQFF	TGTGCCAGCAAGGGACTACGATACAATGAGCAGTTCTTC
TRBJ1-3	-	TRBV4-3	-	CASSQDLGGNTIYF	TGCGCCAGCAGCCAAGATCTAGGAGGAAACACCATATATTTT
TRBJ2-1	-	TRBV4-2	TRBD1	CASSDDRGSNEQFF	TGTGCCAGCAGCGACGACAGGGGGAGTAATGAGCAGTTCTTC
TRBJ1-5	-	TRBV19	TRBD1	CASSISPGQGAVQPQHF	TGTGCCAGTAGTATATCTCCGGGACAGGGGGCCGTTCAGCCCCAGCATTTT
TRBJ1-3	-	TRBV28	-	CASTPYPTPTSSGNTIYF	TGTGCCAGCACCCCCTACCCGACACCCACCAGCTCTGGAAACACCATATATTTT
TRBJ2-7	few	TRBV4-3	TRBD2	CASSQDLGQRGKQYF	TGCGCCAGCAGCCAAGATTTGGGCCAGCGGGGAAAGCAGTACTTC
TRBJ1-2	-	TRBV5-4	TRBD1	CASSFGTGGDYGYTF	TGTGCCAGCAGCTTTGGGACAGGGGGAGATTATGGCTACACCTTC
TRBJ1-3	-	TRBV5-8	-	CASSLIGTMKRNTIYF	TGTGCCAGCAGCTTGATCGGGACAATGAAAAGAAACACCATATATTTT
TRBJ2-1	once	TRBV5-4	TRBD2	CASSSSGGGYNEQFF	TGTGCCAGCAGTTCCTCGGGAGGCGGTTACAATGAGCAGTTCTTC
TRBJ1-1	-	TRBV6-1	-	CASTIPGGGYTEAFF	TGTGCCAGCACTATACCGGGGGGAGGGTACACTGAAGCTTTCTTT
TRBJ1-5	-	TRBV18	TRBD1	CASSPEQGIHQPQHF	TGTGCCAGCTCACCGGAACAGGGGATTCATCAGCCCCAGCATTTT
TRBJ1-1	few	TRBV6-5	-	CASSELNTEAFF	TGTGCCAGCAGCGAGTTGAACACTGAAGCTTTCTTT
TRBJ2-2	-	TRBV7-3	TRBD1	CASSGTGGADTGELFF	TGTGCCAGCAGCGGAACAGGGGGCGCGGACACCGGGGAGCTGTTTTTT
TRBJ2-1	-	TRBV7-3	TRBD2	CASSSTSGSSYNEQFF	TGTGCCAGCAGCTCGACTAGCGGGAGCTCCTACAATGAGCAGTTCTTC
TRBJ1-1	-	TRBV5-6	-	CASSLFVSTEAFF	TGTGCCAGCAGCTTGTTCGTGAGCACTGAAGCTTTCTTT